The T cell receptor beta chain described here comes from a study of breast tumors, draining lymph nodes, adjacent tissues. The trim removed 3 bases at V and 4 bases at J, leaving 4 bases unmatched. Germline CDR1 reads SGHDT; CDR2 reads YYEEEE. The CDR3 sequence is 15 residues long. Breast cancer patients provided tissue from their axillary draining lymph nodes. Study-level findings and limits: Data only fit, rather than demonstrated, lymph node origin of most tumor T cells. Compared with lymph nodes, tumors were less diverse; compared with nontumor tissue, more. Compared with basal-like, luminal-like tumors shared significantly more repertoire with nontumor tissue. Findings are consistent with lymph node origin and intratumoral expansion of most tumor T cells.

TCRdb ran MiXCR on the multiplex PCR reads and lists one entry per CDR3 protein. The sample lists some 170,000 distinct CDR3 sequences; around 33% were seen once. This clonotype was observed many times. No antigen is known for it. The chain joins TRBV5-6 to TRBJ2-2, with 9 nucleotides matching TRBD1. The TCR sequence derives from a female donor with breast cancer. Some clones in this sample may be carry-over from other donors' samples. The sequencing sample was made of axillary lymph node tissue. CDR3 DNA: TGTGCCAGCAGCTCCAACAGGGGGCCCACCGGGGAGCTGTTTTTT. Amino acids: CASSSNRGPTGELFF.